The 10 T cell receptor beta chains presented below share a single source sample, sequenced in a study of blood T cell repertoires in COVID-19 (dated by TCRdb to about 2020). Library construction relied on the immunoSEQ multiplex PCR assay. Drawn from immuneACCESS, this table holds only the in-frame rearrangements with V and J called that TCRdb kept. Clones are partly lost; checked studies trace under half to an unresolved V gene and leave the rest unexplained. This sample has 300,000 to 400,000 clones in its table, and roughly 90% of those were observed once. More than 0.9% of the sample lies in the top ten. Sequenced input: PBMCs or T cells enriched from blood (not recorded which). These receptors all stem from a woman aged 25 to 39 with acute COVID-19.

Here the CDR3 DNA reads TGTGCCAGTAGTATGACTAGACGGATGAATACGCAGTATTTT. Translating it yields CASSMTRRMNTQYF. The J gene is TRBJ2-3, the V gene TRBV19, with a weak D call TRBD2 (6 bases). The CDR3 runs to 14 residues. The germline CDR1 and CDR2 sequences are LNHDA and SQIVND (reference sequence). V was pared by 3 bases and J by 7 bases, with 14 bases between.

The rearrangement links TRBV2 to TRBJ1-1; a possible D gene is TRBD1 (5 bases). Trimming removed 5 bases at V and 5 bases at J, with 12 bases between. In germline, CDR1 is SNHLY, CDR2 FYNNEI. The CDR3 consists of 13 residues. The CDR3, as DNA: TGTGCCAGCAGTCGTCGGGGGAGGACTGAAGCTTTCTTT. Protein: CASSRRGRTEAFF.

CDR3 sequence reads: CASSAPQGAGLGTIYF. DNA of the CDR3: TGTGCCAGCAGCGCCCCGCAGGGGGCTGGCCTCGGCACCATATATTTT. V and J are TRBV9 and TRBJ1-3, with 8 bases aligning to TRBD1. Germline V gives CDR1 SGDLS, CDR2 YYNGEE. J lost 9 bases, V lost 3 bases, and 14 bases had no gene match. The CDR3 sequence is 16 residues long.

This clone came up once. The chain carries TRBV3-1 (or the pseudogene TRBV3-2) and TRBJ2-4; 7 positions match TRBD2. This CDR3 comprises 14 residues. Per germline, CDR1 LGHDT and CDR2 YNNKEL (reference sequence). Trimming removed 5 bases from V and 8 bases from J; junction bases left unmatched: 9. The CDR3 loop is CASSLTSVGDIQYF. CDR3 in DNA: TGTGCCAGCAGCTTAACTAGCGTTGGTGACATTCAGTACTTC.

This clone was counted once. The V and J genes are TRBV27 and TRBJ1-1; D gene uncertain. From germline, CDR1 is MNHEY and CDR2 SMNVEV (reference sequence). V was pared by 6 bases and J by 4 bases, with 15 bases between. There are 14 residues in the CDR3. The CDR3 loop is CASRNLPGSTEAFF. The CDR3 nucleotides are TGTGCCAGCAGGAACCTCCCGGGGAGCACTGAAGCTTTCTTT.

The gene calls are TRBV28 and TRBJ1-3; D not certain. CDR3 size: 11 residues. The V gene's germline CDR1 is MDHEN and CDR2 SYDVKM. V lost 4 bases, J lost 5 bases, and 3 bases lay in between. CDR3 in amino acids: CASSSRNTIYF. The CDR3 region has the DNA TGTGCCAGCAGTTCTCGAAACACCATATATTTT.

This chain joins TRBV6-1 and TRBJ1-5; D is perhaps TRBD1 (5 bases). V shed 1 base and J shed 4 bases, with 11 bases lying between them. The length of the CDR3 is 15 residues. The germline gives CDR1 MNHNS, CDR2 SASEGT. The CDR3 sequence is CASSEGRGFNQPQHF. In DNA, the CDR3 is TGTGCCAGCAGTGAAGGTAGGGGATTTAATCAGCCCCAGCATTTT.

The V gene is TRBV3-1 (or the pseudogene TRBV3-2), the J gene TRBJ2-3; TRBD2 agrees at 13 bases. CDR3 length equals 16 residues. V trimming: 4 bases; J trimming: 4 bases; junction bases outside the gene matches: 5. Germline V gene lookup returns CDR1 LGHDT and CDR2 YNNKEL (reference sequence). The CDR3 coding sequence is TGTGCCAGCAGCCGAGGGACTAGCGGGGTCGCAGATACGCAGTATTTT. Translation gives CASSRGTSGVADTQYF.

This clone occurred once. The V and J genes are TRBV5-1 and TRBJ1-2; perhaps TRBD1 as D (5 bases). V was cut by 2 bases and J by 8 bases, with 16 bases left in between. Germline V gene lookup returns CDR1 SGHRS and CDR2 YFSETQ. The CDR3 spans 14 residues. The CDR3 is CASSLVGASGGYTF. CDR3 DNA: TGCGCCAGCAGCTTAGTAGGGGCGTCCGGGGGCTACACCTTC.

The rearrangement uses TRBV9 and TRBJ1-5, with TRBD1 identical over 10 bases. The junction had 4 bases not matched to a gene; V was cut back by 5 bases and J by 2 bases. Germline V gives CDR1 SGDLS, CDR2 YYNGEE. This CDR3 has 15 amino acids. The CDR3 spells CASSGQGVGNQPQHF. Here the CDR3 DNA reads TGTGCCAGCAGTGGACAGGGGGTTGGCAATCAGCCCCAGCATTTT. Complete variable domain (other parts from reference TRBV9 and TRBJ1-5): DSGVTQTPKHLITATGQRVTLRCSPRSGDLSVYWYQQSLDQGLQFLIQYYNGEERAKGNILERFSAQQFPDLHSELNLSSLELGDSALYFCASSGQGVGNQPQHFGDGTRLSIL.